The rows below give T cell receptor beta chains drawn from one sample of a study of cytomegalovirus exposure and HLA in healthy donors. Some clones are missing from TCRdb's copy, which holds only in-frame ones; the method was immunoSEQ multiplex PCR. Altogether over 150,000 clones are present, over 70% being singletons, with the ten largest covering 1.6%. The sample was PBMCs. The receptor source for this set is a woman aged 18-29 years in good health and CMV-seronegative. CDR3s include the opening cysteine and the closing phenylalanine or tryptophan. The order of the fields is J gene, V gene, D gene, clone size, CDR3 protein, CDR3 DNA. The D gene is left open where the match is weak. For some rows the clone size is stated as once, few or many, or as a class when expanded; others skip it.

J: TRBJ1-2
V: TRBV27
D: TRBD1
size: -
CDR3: CASSLSITGTGRYYGYTF
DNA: TGTGCCAGCAGTTTATCGATAACAGGGACAGGGCGGTACTATGGCTACACCTTC

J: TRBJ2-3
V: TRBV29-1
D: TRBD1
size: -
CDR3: CSSNPGTADTQYF
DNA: TGCAGCTCCAATCCGGGGACAGCAGATACGCAGTATTTT

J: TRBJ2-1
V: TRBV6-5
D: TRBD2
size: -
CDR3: CASSYGASGRRNEQFF
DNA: TGTGCCAGCAGTTACGGGGCTAGCGGGAGAAGAAATGAGCAGTTCTTC

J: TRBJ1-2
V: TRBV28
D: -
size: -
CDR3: CASSLLREGYTF
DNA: TGTGCCAGCAGTTTATTAAGGGAGGGCTACACCTTC

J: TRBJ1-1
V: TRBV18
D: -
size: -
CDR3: CASSPASGEAFF
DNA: TGTGCCAGCTCACCAGCCAGTGGTGAAGCTTTCTTT

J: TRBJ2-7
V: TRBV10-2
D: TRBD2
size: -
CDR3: CASSRGGYIYEQYF
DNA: TGCGCCAGCAGTCGCGGGGGGTACATCTACGAGCAGTACTTC

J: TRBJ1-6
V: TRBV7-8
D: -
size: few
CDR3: CASSAGAYSPLHF
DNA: TGTGCCAGCAGCGCAGGTGCCTATTCACCCCTCCACTTT

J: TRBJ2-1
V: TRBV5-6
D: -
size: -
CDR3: CASSPLRSEQFF
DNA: TGTGCCAGCAGTCCTCTCCGCAGTGAGCAGTTCTTC

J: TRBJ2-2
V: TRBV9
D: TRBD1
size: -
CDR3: CASSWTGETGELFF
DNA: TGTGCCAGCAGCTGGACAGGGGAAACCGGGGAGCTGTTTTTT

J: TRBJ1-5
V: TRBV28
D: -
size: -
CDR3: CASNRFGGYSNQPQHF
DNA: TGTGCCAGCAATCGGTTCGGAGGCTATAGCAATCAGCCCCAGCATTTT

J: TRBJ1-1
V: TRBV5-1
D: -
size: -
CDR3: CASSLDNSFPTEAFF
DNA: TGCGCCAGCAGCTTGGATAACAGTTTCCCCACTGAAGCTTTCTTT

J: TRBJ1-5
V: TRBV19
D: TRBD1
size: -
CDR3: CASSIERDSYSNQPQHF
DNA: TGTGCCAGTAGTATAGAGAGGGACAGCTATAGCAATCAGCCCCAGCATTTT

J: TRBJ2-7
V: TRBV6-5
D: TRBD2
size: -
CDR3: CASSLAGGSSYEQYF
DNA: TGTGCCAGCAGCCTAGCGGGGGGGAGCTCCTACGAGCAGTACTTC

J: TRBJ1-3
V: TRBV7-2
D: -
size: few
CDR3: CASSLVSGNTIYF
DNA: TGTGCCAGCAGCTTAGTATCCGGAAACACCATATATTTT

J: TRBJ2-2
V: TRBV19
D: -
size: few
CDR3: CATDKGLRNGELFF
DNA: TGTGCCACCGACAAAGGCCTTAGGAACGGGGAGCTGTTTTTT

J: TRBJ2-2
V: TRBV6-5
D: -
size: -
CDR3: CASSPGDPGELFF
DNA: TGTGCCAGCAGCCCAGGGGACCCCGGGGAGCTGTTTTTT

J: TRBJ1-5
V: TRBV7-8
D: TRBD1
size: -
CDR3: CASSSSPGQGGLNQPQHF
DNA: TGTGCCAGCAGCTCGTCGCCTGGACAGGGAGGCCTCAATCAGCCCCAGCATTTT

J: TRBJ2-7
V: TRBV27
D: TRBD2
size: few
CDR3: CASSRPGTSGRRTYEQYF
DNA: TGTGCCAGCAGCCGTCCCGGGACTAGCGGGAGGAGGACTTACGAGCAGTACTTC

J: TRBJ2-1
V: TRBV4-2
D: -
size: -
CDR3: CASSQSEGVSEQFF
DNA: TGTGCCAGCAGCCAATCTGAGGGTGTGAGTGAGCAGTTCTTC

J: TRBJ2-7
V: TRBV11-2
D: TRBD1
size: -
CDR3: CASSHTRGQRSYEQYF
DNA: TGTGCCAGCAGCCACACTCGGGGACAGAGATCCTACGAGCAGTACTTC

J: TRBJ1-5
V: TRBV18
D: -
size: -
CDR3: CASSPSGPREPQHF
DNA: TGTGCCAGCTCACCGTCAGGGCCCCGGGAGCCCCAGCATTTT

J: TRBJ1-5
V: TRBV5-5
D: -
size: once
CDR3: CASRLPGSNQPQHF
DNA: TGTGCCAGCAGACTCCCAGGCAGCAATCAGCCCCAGCATTTT

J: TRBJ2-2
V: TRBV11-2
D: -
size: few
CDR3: CASSFGQGYTGELFF
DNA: TGTGCCAGCAGCTTTGGGCAGGGGTACACCGGGGAGCTGTTTTTT

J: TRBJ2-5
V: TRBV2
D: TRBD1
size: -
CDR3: CASRRDRGEETQYF
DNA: TGTGCCAGCAGGAGGGACAGGGGGGAAGAGACCCAGTACTTC

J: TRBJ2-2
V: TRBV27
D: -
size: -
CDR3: CASKSLGELFF
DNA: TGTGCCAGCAAATCCCTCGGGGAGCTGTTTTTT

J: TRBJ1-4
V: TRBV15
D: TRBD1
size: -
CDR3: CATSRDIGDRVKLFF
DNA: TGTGCCACCAGCAGAGATATTGGGGACAGGGTGAAACTGTTTTTT

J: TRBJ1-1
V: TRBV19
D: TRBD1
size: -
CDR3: CASSIQGGNTEAFF
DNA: TGTGCCAGTAGTATACAGGGGGGGAACACTGAAGCTTTCTTT

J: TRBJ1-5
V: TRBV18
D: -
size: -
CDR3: CASSPDGDQPQHF
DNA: TGTGCCAGCTCCCCCGACGGGGATCAGCCCCAGCATTTT

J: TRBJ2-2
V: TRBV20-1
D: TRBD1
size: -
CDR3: CSARGQGQLFF
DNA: TGCAGTGCTAGGGGACAGGGGCAGCTGTTTTTT

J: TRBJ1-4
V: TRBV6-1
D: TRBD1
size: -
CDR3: CASSRQGINEKLFF
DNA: TGTGCCAGCAGTAGACAGGGGATTAATGAAAAACTGTTTTTT

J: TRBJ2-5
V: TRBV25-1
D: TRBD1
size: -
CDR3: CASTQGVSETQYF
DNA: TGTGCCAGCACCCAGGGGGTGTCAGAGACCCAGTACTTC

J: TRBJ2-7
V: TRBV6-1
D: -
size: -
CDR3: CATRNGYEQYF
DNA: TGTGCCACCCGCAACGGTTACGAGCAGTACTTC

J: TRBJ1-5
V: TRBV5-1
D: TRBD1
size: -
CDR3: CASSPGQGGNQPQHF
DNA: TGCGCCAGCAGCCCTGGACAGGGGGGCAATCAGCCCCAGCATTTT

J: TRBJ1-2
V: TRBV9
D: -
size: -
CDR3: CASSVAGVNGYTF
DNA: TGTGCCAGCAGCGTAGCAGGGGTAAATGGCTACACCTTC

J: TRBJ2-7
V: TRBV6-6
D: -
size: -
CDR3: CASINGQPGPYEQYF
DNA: TGTGCCAGCATTAATGGACAGCCGGGACCCTACGAGCAGTACTTC

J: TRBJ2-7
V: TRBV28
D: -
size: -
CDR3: CASSLRDRRTYEQYF
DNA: TGTGCCAGCAGTTTGCGGGACCGCAGGACCTACGAGCAGTACTTC

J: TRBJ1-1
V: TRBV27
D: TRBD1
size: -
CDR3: CASRDRANTGAFF
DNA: TGTGCCAGCAGAGACAGGGCGAACACTGGAGCTTTCTTT

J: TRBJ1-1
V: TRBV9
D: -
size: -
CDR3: CASSFRMGGELDF
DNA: TGTGCCAGCAGCTTTCGAATGGGGGGGGAGCTAGACTTT

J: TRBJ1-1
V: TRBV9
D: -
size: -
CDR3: CASSEYTGSTEAFF
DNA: TGTGCCAGCAGCGAATATACAGGGAGCACTGAAGCTTTCTTT

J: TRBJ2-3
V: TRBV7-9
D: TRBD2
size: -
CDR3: CASSFGGSRGDTQYF
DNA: TGTGCCAGCAGCTTCGGCGGGAGTCGCGGAGATACGCAGTATTTT

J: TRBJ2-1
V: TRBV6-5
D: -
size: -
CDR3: CASSYGQVAYNEQFF
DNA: TGTGCCAGCAGTTACGGCCAGGTGGCCTACAATGAGCAGTTCTTC

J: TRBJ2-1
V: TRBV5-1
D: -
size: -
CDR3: CASSVTIQGLVYNEQFF
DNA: TGCGCCAGCAGCGTCACAATACAGGGTTTGGTCTACAATGAGCAGTTCTTC

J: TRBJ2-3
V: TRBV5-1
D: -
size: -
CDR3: CASSLGADIPTDTQYF
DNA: TGCGCCAGCAGCTTGGGCGCAGACATACCCACAGATACGCAGTATTTT

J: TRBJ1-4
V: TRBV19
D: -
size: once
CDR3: CASSKGLANNEKLFF
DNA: TGTGCCAGTAGTAAAGGACTTGCCAATAATGAAAAACTGTTTTTT

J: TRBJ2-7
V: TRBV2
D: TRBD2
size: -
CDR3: CASSRREYSGRAHEQYF
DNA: TGTGCCAGCAGCAGGAGGGAGTATAGCGGGAGGGCCCACGAGCAGTACTTC

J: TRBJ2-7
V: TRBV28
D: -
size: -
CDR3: CASMAGLPTEQYF
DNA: TGTGCCAGCATGGCAGGGTTACCCACCGAGCAGTACTTC

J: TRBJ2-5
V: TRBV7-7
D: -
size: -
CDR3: CASSPQGRETQYF
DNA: TGTGCTAGCAGCCCACAGGGTAGGGAGACCCAGTACTTC

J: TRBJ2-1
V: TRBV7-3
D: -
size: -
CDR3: CASSLNPDGEQFF
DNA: TGTGCCAGCAGCTTAAATCCCGACGGGGAGCAGTTCTTC

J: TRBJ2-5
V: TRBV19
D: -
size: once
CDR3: CASSIGIPTGTQYF
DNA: TGTGCCAGTAGTATAGGCATTCCAACCGGGACCCAGTACTTC

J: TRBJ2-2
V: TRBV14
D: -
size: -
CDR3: CASSQDFSPNTGELFF
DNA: TGTGCCAGCAGCCAAGATTTTAGCCCGAACACCGGGGAGCTGTTTTTT

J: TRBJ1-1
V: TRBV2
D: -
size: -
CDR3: CASSDWQSKGGTEAFF
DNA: TGTGCCAGCAGTGACTGGCAGTCCAAGGGAGGCACTGAAGCTTTCTTT

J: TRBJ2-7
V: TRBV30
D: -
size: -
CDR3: CAWSVEAQGSYEQYF
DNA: TGTGCCTGGAGTGTAGAAGCACAGGGATCCTACGAGCAGTACTTC

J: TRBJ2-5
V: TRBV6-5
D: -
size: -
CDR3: CASKGGSETQYF
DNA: TGTGCCAGCAAAGGGGGTTCAGAGACCCAGTACTTC